This entry lists 13 T cell receptor beta chains sequenced from one sample in a study of glioma-infiltrating T cells after dendritic cell vaccination. Data came from immunoSEQ multiplex PCR; TCRdb stores just in-frame clones and leaves some out. The data hold some 100,000 clones, with over 60% observed a single time. Here the sequenced sample was blood, taken before dendritic cell vaccination. The receptors originated from a human donor with glioblastoma.

CDR3 nucleotides: TGTGCCACCAGCCCTGACAGGGACAACTATGGCTACACCTTC. Protein product: CATSPDRDNYGYTF. The chain combines TRBV15 with TRBJ1-2, with 7 nucleotides matching TRBD1. J gave up 2 bases and V 5 bases, and 5 bases lay outside the gene matches. This CDR3 region has 14 residues. Germline loops: CDR1 LNHNV, CDR2 YYDKDF (reference sequence).

The chain links TRBV7-3 to TRBJ2-1; 10 nucleotides line up with TRBD1. The germline V gene encodes CDR1 SGHTA and CDR2 FQGTGA. The V segment lost 0 bases and the J segment 8 bases; nucleotides outside the gene matches: 4. This CDR3 is built from 15 residues. The CDR3 DNA is TGTGCCAGCAGCTTAACCGGGACAGGGGTGTATGAGCAGTTCTTC. This codes for CASSLTGTGVYEQFF.

This sequence joins TRBV7-8 and TRBJ1-2; 7 nucleotides agree with TRBD1. The trim removed 0 bases at V and 3 bases at J, leaving 4 bases unmatched. The CDR3 sequence is 15 residues long. Germline V gives CDR1 SGHVS, CDR2 FQNEAQ. CDR3 residues: CASSLATGYDYGYTF. The CDR3, as DNA: TGTGCCAGCAGCTTAGCGACAGGGTATGACTATGGCTACACCTTC. The full variable domain, rest sourced from reference TRBV7-8 and TRBJ1-2, is GAGVSQSPRYKVAKRGQDVALRCDPISGHVSLFWYQQALGQGPEFLTYFQNEAQLDKSGLPSDRFFAERPEGSVSTLKIQRTQQEDSAVYLCASSLATGYDYGYTFGSGTRLTVV.

This clone showed up just a few times. The V gene is TRBV7-3, the J gene TRBJ2-3, with D hard to call. V shed 5 bases and J shed 4 bases, with 10 bases lying between them. This CDR3 has 13 residues. Germline CDR1 SGHTA, CDR2 FQGTGA. CDR3 region: CASSPNGPDTQYF. CDR3 DNA sequence: TGTGCCAGCAGCCCCAACGGTCCAGATACGCAGTATTTT.

The genes are TRBV5-4 and TRBJ2-6; TRBD2 agrees at 10 bases. Trimming removed 5 bases from V and 0 bases from J; junction bases left unmatched: 8. The CDR3 has 18 amino acids. Germline lookup yields CDR1 SGHNT and CDR2 YYREEE (reference sequence). The CDR3 reads CASSLRTSGISGANVLTF. In DNA form, the CDR3 reads TGTGCCAGCAGTCTACGGACTAGCGGCATCTCTGGGGCCAACGTCCTGACTTTC.

The chain combines TRBV5-4 with TRBJ2-5; D is perhaps TRBD1 (7 bases). This CDR3 is built from 14 residues. Trimming took 4 bases from V and 2 from J, leaving 12 bases between them. The germline CDR1 and CDR2 sequences are SGHNT and YYREEE (reference sequence). The DNA of the CDR3 is TGTGCCAGCAGCGTCAGGGGGGTTCAAGAGACCCAGTACTTC. Its translation: CASSVRGVQETQYF.

The chain combines TRBV18 with TRBJ1-5, with D perhaps matching TRBD1 (6 bases). In germline, CDR1 is KGHSH, CDR2 LQKENI. V dropped 6 bases and J dropped 0 bases, with 9 bases sitting between them. This CDR3 is built from 14 residues. Written as DNA, the CDR3 is TGTGCCAGCTCTCAGGGGAATAGCAATCAGCCCCAGCATTTT. Protein: CASSQGNSNQPQHF. Supplemented by reference TRBV18 and TRBJ1-5, the full variable domain reads NAGVMQNPRHLVRRRGQEARLRCSPMKGHSHVYWYRQLPEEGLKFMVYLQKENIIDESGMPKERFSAEFPKEGPSILRIQQVVRGDSAAYFCASSQGNSNQPQHFGDGTRLSIL.

The chain combines TRBV7-9 with TRBJ1-3; D is unclear. With 5 bases removed from V and 0 bases from J, the gap between germline ends came to 14 bases. Germline-derived CDR1 and CDR2 are SEHNR and FQNEAQ (reference sequence). The CDR3 extends over 16 amino acids. For the CDR3, the DNA is TGTGCCAGCAGCCCCTCACAGTCATACTCTGGAAACACCATATATTTT. This codes for CASSPSQSYSGNTIYF.

The rearrangement joins TRBV6-4 to TRBJ2-3; D is undetermined. V was pared by 4 bases and J by 0 bases, with 11 bases between. CDR1 MRHNA and CDR2 SNTAGT come from the germline V gene. This CDR3 is 15 amino acids long. This chain's CDR3 is CASSVFFGSTDTQYF. The CDR3 coding sequence is TGTGCCAGCAGTGTCTTTTTTGGCAGCACAGATACGCAGTATTTT.

The gene calls are TRBV2 and TRBJ2-1; a possible D gene is TRBD1 (6 bases). Germline V CDR1 and CDR2: SNHLY, FYNNEI. This CDR3 has 13 amino acids. Trimming shortened V by 5 bases and J by 9 bases, and 14 bases separated the two germline ends. The CDR3: CASSRRQDGEQFF. The CDR3 coding sequence is TGTGCCAGCAGTCGTAGACAGGACGGTGAGCAGTTCTTC.

This chain connects TRBV9 to TRBJ1-1, with D maybe TRBD1 (5 bases). Germline assignment: CDR1 SGDLS and CDR2 YYNGEE. V was clipped by 0 bases and J by 1 base, with 10 bases between them. This CDR3 contains 15 residues. The CDR3 here is CASSVEGVSNTEAFF. CDR3 sequence (DNA): TGTGCCAGCAGCGTAGAAGGGGTGTCGAACACTGAAGCTTTCTTT.

The chain uses TRBV6-1 and TRBJ1-5; 7 nucleotides align to TRBD1. V trimming: 6 bases; J trimming: 1 base; junction bases outside the gene matches: 6. This CDR3 has 15 residues. Germline V gives CDR1 MNHNS, CDR2 SASEGT. CDR3 sequence: CASRTRQGSNQPQHF. The CDR3 DNA reads TGTGCCAGCAGGACTCGACAGGGAAGCAATCAGCCCCAGCATTTT.

The chain employs TRBV4-1 and TRBJ2-4, with TRBD2 matching over 15 bases. The J segment lost 7 bases and the V segment lost 5 bases, leaving 12 bases of the junction unmatched. There are 18 residues in the CDR3. CDR1 is MGHRA, CDR2 YSYEKL, per germline. The CDR3 nucleotides read TGCGCCAGCAGCGTTCGGACTAGCGGGAGGGCTGACGGGAACATTCAGTACTTC. Translated, it gives CASSVRTSGRADGNIQYF.